This T cell receptor beta chain emerged from a study of blood T cell repertoires in COVID-19. Looking at the study overall: Samples came from the United States, Italy and Spain, spanning acute and convalescent COVID-19. T cells, B-cell-depleted T cells, or PBMCs provided the cDNA or gDNA that served as material.

Per the original data handling: Cell counts per sample came from amplifying reference gene primers. The protocol was immunoSEQ multiplex PCR, while the TCRdb copy is restricted to in-frame clones and leaves out a portion. Clone size and V and J calls were adopted from that table, with D and trimming inferred from the DNA. The table shows roughly 340,000 clones, with around nine tenths occurring only once. The origin of this receptor is a woman aged 18 to 35 who had recovered from COVID-19. The sample comprised peripheral blood.

Here the CDR3 DNA reads TGTGCCAGCAGCTTGGGCAGGGTGAACACTGAAGCTTTCTTT. Protein sequence: CASSLGRVNTEAFF. V and J are TRBV5-4 and TRBJ1-1; weak D call: TRBD1 (5 bases). Germline loops: CDR1 SGHNT, CDR2 YYREEE (reference sequence). Between the trimmed V and J ends, which lost 0 bases and 0 bases, there was a span of 6 bases. The CDR3 covers 14 residues. Using reference TRBV5-4 and TRBJ1-1 for the parts outside the CDR3, the full variable domain is ETGVTQSPTHLIKTRGQQVTLRCSSQSGHNTVSWYQQALGQGPQFIFQYYREEENGRGNFPPRFSGLQFPNYSSELNVNALELDDSALYLCASSLGRVNTEAFFGQGTRLTVV.